Described below is a single T cell receptor beta chain sequence and its context. Its antigen is undetermined. No culture step preceded sequencing of the ex vivo isolated memory T cells. Trimming removed 8 bases from V and 2 bases from J, with 12 bases in between. This CDR3 has 13 amino acids. Germline V gene data show CDR1 as MNHNS and CDR2 as SASEGT. These data originate in a study of CD4 T cell repertoires in COVID-19. Overall study context: After 10 days of IL-2 expansion, CFSE-low cells were relabeled and restimulated with other coronavirus spikes. Overall study findings and caveats: Suggested intraclonal diversification: top SARS-CoV-2-reactive clonotypes appeared in two or three memory subsets. In SARS-CoV and/or HKU1 spike cultures, between about 6.5 and 28% of SARS-CoV-2 clonotypes reappeared.

Here immunoSEQ multiplex PCR was the method, and the copy in TCRdb shows in-frame clones only, minus some. The data contain more than 20,000 clones, more than 85% of them seen just once; the ten biggest clones take up over 0.55%. The chain employs TRBV6-1 and TRBJ1-1, with a weak D call TRBD1 (5 bases). This sample comprised circulating follicular helper CD4+ T cells (cTfh) from blood, obtained before the COVID-19 pandemic. The origin of this receptor is a human donor who had COVID-19. This CDR3 reads CASDYQGNTEAFF. For the CDR3, the DNA is TGTGCCAGCGATTATCAGGGAAACACTGAAGCTTTCTTT.